One and the same sample provided the 6 T cell receptor beta chains below, sequenced in a study of CD4 T cells in relation to SARS-CoV-2 and coronaviruses. The antigens for these receptors are not known. Sequenced by immunoSEQ multiplex PCR; TCRdb stores in-frame clones only, minus some. The repertoire holds about 36,000 clones, with just over 75% as singletons. Specimen: memory CD4+ T cells from PBMCs, cultured in vitro. All receptors come from an adult with COVID-19.

This chain uses TRBV19 with TRBJ2-5, with a possible D match to TRBD2 (5 bases). V was pared by 7 bases and J by 1 base, with 16 bases between. Germline lookup yields CDR1 LNHDA and CDR2 SQIVND (reference sequence). The CDR3 extends over 15 amino acids. The CDR3 DNA follows: TGTGCCAGTACGAGGGCCTATTCCATCCAAGAGACCCAGTACTTC. Its translation: CASTRAYSIQETQYF.

This sequence joins TRBV5-1 and TRBJ2-5, with 9 positions matching TRBD1. The CDR3 runs to 15 residues. J lost 5 bases, V lost 3 bases, and 8 bases had no gene match. The germline V gene encodes CDR1 SGHRS and CDR2 YFSETQ. CDR3 sequence: CASSSIPGQGETQYF. Here the CDR3 DNA reads TGCGCCAGCAGCTCAATACCGGGACAGGGCGAGACCCAGTACTTC.

This clone has more than one count but fewer than ten. The chain uses TRBV30 and TRBJ1-1, with a possible D match to TRBD1 (5 bases). V dropped 4 bases and J dropped 0 bases, with 12 bases sitting between them. Germline values: CDR1 GTSNPN, CDR2 SVGIG (reference sequence). There are 14 residues in the CDR3. The CDR3 region has the DNA TGTGCCTGGACCCCCGGACATATGAACACTGAAGCTTTCTTT. Its translation: CAWTPGHMNTEAFF.

The V call is TRBV7-6, the J call TRBJ2-1; no clear D gene. Trimming removed 2 bases at V and 2 bases at J, with 10 bases between. The CDR3 has 15 residues. Germline values: CDR1 SGHVS, CDR2 FNYEAQ. CDR3 in DNA: TGTGCCAGCAGCTTATTATATCCTACCTACAATGAGCAGTTCTTC. Translation: CASSLLYPTYNEQFF.

This clone was counted a single time. The J gene is TRBJ2-3, the V gene TRBV30; unclear D gene. Trimming took 4 bases from V and 2 from J, leaving 7 bases between them. Germline V gene sequence: CDR1 GTSNPN, CDR2 SVGIG (reference sequence). The CDR3 runs to 12 residues. The CDR3 coding sequence is TGTGCCTGGACGCGGAACACAGATACGCAGTATTTT. Residues: CAWTRNTDTQYF.

CDR3 DNA: TGTGCCAGCAGTACGGGGTTGGGTACCTACGAGCAGTACTTC. Encoded protein: CASSTGLGTYEQYF. This chain connects TRBV11-2 to TRBJ2-7, with a possible D match to TRBD2 (5 bases). With 6 bases removed from V and 2 bases from J, the gap between germline ends came to 14 bases. Germline CDR1 and CDR2: SGHAT and FQNNGV. This CDR3 region has 14 residues.